These T cell receptor beta chains were read from a single sample in a study of identical twins. Using its own MiXCR run on the 5' RACE reads, TCRdb lists one record per CDR3 protein. Of some 760,000 distinct CDR3 sequences listed, approximately 18% are singletons. This sample was shared with a second study, whose subject was T cells expressing NK-cell markers.

Sequenced material: PBMCs. The receptor source for this set is a woman between 18 and 29 years old in good health. Each CDR3 is given with its conserved first and last residue. The D gene is left open where the match is weak. Rows give clone size only sometimes, using once, few, many, or a class for an expanded clone.

V: TRBV7-9; D: TRBD1; size: NA; J: TRBJ2-1; CDR3: CASSGDRGLAGYNEQFF; DNA: TGTGCCAGCAGCGGGGACAGGGGATTAGCGGGATACAATGAGCAGTTCTTC
V: TRBV20-1; D: NA; size: NA; J: TRBJ1-5; CDR3: CSARGGDSSNQPQHF; DNA: TGCAGTGCTAGAGGGGGTGACAGTAGCAATCAGCCCCAGCATTTT
V: TRBV5-1; D: TRBD1; size: few; J: TRBJ2-2; CDR3: CATRQGVNVGELFF; DNA: TGCGCCACGAGACAGGGGGTGAACGTCGGGGAGCTGTTTTTT
V: TRBV29-1; D: TRBD2; size: NA; J: TRBJ2-5; CDR3: CSVGSRGVQETQYF; DNA: TGCAGCGTTGGATCCCGGGGGGTGCAAGAGACCCAGTACTTC
V: TRBV7-9; D: NA; size: many; J: TRBJ1-5; CDR3: CASSLGTQPQHF; DNA: TGTGCCAGCAGCCTAGGGACCCAGCCCCAGCATTTT
V: TRBV9; D: TRBD2; size: NA; J: TRBJ2-2; CDR3: CASGGGWSNTGELFF; DNA: TGTGCCAGCGGGGGGGGTTGGAGTAACACCGGGGAGCTGTTTTTT
V: TRBV11-1; D: TRBD2; size: NA; J: TRBJ2-4; CDR3: CASSSRTSGPELAKNIQYF; DNA: TGTGCCAGCAGCTCACGGACTAGCGGGCCCGAACTAGCCAAAAACATTCAGTACTTC
V: TRBV2; D: TRBD1; size: few; J: TRBJ1-2; CDR3: CASSEDRQGGYTF; DNA: TGTGCCAGCAGTGAAGATCGACAGGGTGGCTACACCTTC
V: TRBV3-1; D: TRBD2; size: NA; J: TRBJ2-7; CDR3: CASSQGGGGVYEQYF; DNA: TGTGCCAGCAGCCAAGGGGGCGGGGGGGTCTACGAGCAGTACTTC
V: TRBV20-1; D: NA; size: NA; J: TRBJ2-7; CDR3: CGARDPSWLSYEQYF; DNA: TGCGGTGCTAGAGATCCATCCTGGTTATCCTACGAGCAGTACTTC
V: TRBV10-3; D: NA; size: NA; J: TRBJ1-6; CDR3: CAISGHQDKSPLHF; DNA: TGTGCCATCAGTGGCCATCAGGACAAATCACCCCTCCACTTT
V: TRBV9; D: TRBD2; size: few; J: TRBJ2-3; CDR3: CASRAGLAATDTQYF; DNA: TGTGCCAGCAGGGCGGGACTAGCGGCCACAGATACGCAGTATTTT
V: TRBV20-1; D: TRBD2; size: NA; J: TRBJ2-5; CDR3: CSATSPSGPQETQYF; DNA: TGCAGTGCTACCTCTCCTAGCGGACCGCAAGAGACCCAGTACTTC
V: TRBV20-1; D: NA; size: few; J: TRBJ2-5; CDR3: CSARDQDGQTQYF; DNA: TGCAGTGCTAGAGATCAGGACGGGCAGACCCAGTACTTC
V: TRBV3-1; D: NA; size: NA; J: TRBJ2-5; CDR3: CASEDLGETQYF; DNA: TGTGCCAGCGAGGACCTGGGGGAGACCCAGTACTTC
V: TRBV16; D: NA; size: NA; J: TRBJ2-1; CDR3: CASSQDKYNEQFF; DNA: TGTGCCAGCAGCCAGGACAAATACAATGAGCAGTTCTTC
V: TRBV7-2; D: NA; size: few; J: TRBJ2-7; CDR3: CASSLDGTGGVEQYF; DNA: TGTGCCAGCAGCTTAGATGGGACTGGGGGTGTCGAGCAGTACTTC
V: TRBV7-9; D: TRBD1; size: few; J: TRBJ1-5; CDR3: CASSLAGTGMAGPQHF; DNA: TGTGCCAGCAGCTTAGCCGGGACAGGCATGGCGGGGCCCCAGCATTTT
V: TRBV25-1; D: NA; size: NA; J: TRBJ1-1; CDR3: CASAAGMNTEAFF; DNA: TGTGCCAGCGCCGCAGGGATGAACACTGAAGCTTTCTTT
V: TRBV9; D: NA; size: NA; J: TRBJ2-3; CDR3: CASSHRGGPLYTQYF; DNA: TGTGCCAGCAGCCACAGAGGGGGTCCGCTGTATACGCAGTATTTT
V: TRBV24-1; D: NA; size: few; J: TRBJ2-3; CDR3: CATSDSPTSESDTQYF; DNA: TGTGCCACCAGTGATTCACCAACTAGTGAGTCAGATACGCAGTATTTT
V: TRBV11-2; D: NA; size: many; J: TRBJ1-2; CDR3: CASSPGQYGTGYTF; DNA: TGTGCCAGCAGCCCCGGACAGTATGGTACGGGCTACACCTTC
V: TRBV27; D: NA; size: few; J: TRBJ1-2; CDR3: CASSLSNHGLGYTF; DNA: TGTGCCAGCAGTTTAAGTAATCACGGTCTGGGCTACACCTTC
V: TRBV10-3; D: NA; size: many; J: TRBJ2-3; CDR3: CAISESWASPQYF; DNA: TGTGCCATCAGTGAGTCTTGGGCTAGCCCGCAGTATTTT